This is a list of T cell receptor beta chains from one sample in a study of metastatic and nonmetastatic thyroid tumors. TCRdb re-analyzed the PCR reads through MiXCR. This sample has about 22,000 clones; about 17% occur once, and the top ten carry about 21%. The sample was blood. Every receptor here comes from a male donor with papillary thyroid cancer or a benign thyroid nodule (not recorded which). Some clones in this sample may be carry-over from other donors' samples. Each CDR3 is given with its conserved first and last residue. The D gene is left open where the match is weak. Clone size is given for some rows only: seen once, a few or many times, or a class if the clone is expanded.

clone_size d_call j_call v_call cdr3_aa cdr3_nt
- - TRBJ2-7 TRBV20-1 CSAEGHPAAGSSYEQYF TGCAGTGCAGAGGGACATCCGGCAGCGGGTAGTTCCTACGAGCAGTACTTC
many - TRBJ1-2 TRBV13 CASSSDSVWGYTF TGTGCCAGCAGCTCGGACAGCGTTTGGGGCTACACCTTC
once - TRBJ2-2 TRBV20-1 CSARDGPGELFF TGCAGTGCTAGAGACGGCCCCGGGGAGCTGTTTTTT
many - TRBJ2-6 TRBV13 CASTLTVSGANVLTF TGTGCCAGCACTTTGACGGTGTCTGGGGCCAACGTCCTGACTTTC
many - TRBJ2-3 TRBV11-2 CASSFSWDTQYF TGTGCCAGCAGCTTTTCGTGGGATACGCAGTATTTT
many - TRBJ2-3 TRBV28 CASIHQSWLNTDTQYF TGTGCCAGCATCCATCAATCATGGCTAAACACAGATACGCAGTATTTT
many TRBD1 TRBJ1-1 TRBV28 CASHAGGADRVVAFF TGTGCCAGCCACGCGGGCGGGGCCGACAGGGTAGTCGCTTTCTTT
few TRBD2 TRBJ2-7 TRBV6-4 CASSALAGAYEQYF TGTGCCAGCAGTGCACTAGCGGGAGCCTACGAGCAGTACTTC
- TRBD2 TRBJ2-3 TRBV20-1 CSASMKREKAWSTDTQYF TGCAGTGCTAGTATGAAGCGGGAGAAGGCGTGGAGCACAGATACGCAGTATTTT
many TRBD1 TRBJ2-3 TRBV19 CASVDRGLDTQYF TGTGCCAGTGTGGACAGGGGGCTTGATACGCAGTATTTT
many - TRBJ1-5 TRBV20-1 CSAPNQPQHF TGCAGTGCTCCCAATCAGCCCCAGCATTTT
medium-sized - TRBJ1-3 TRBV6-1 CASTRAGDSGNTIYF TGTGCCAGCACCCGAGCGGGGGACTCTGGAAACACCATATATTTT
large - TRBJ2-7 TRBV6-1 CASSVQGGAGYEQYF TGTGCCAGCAGTGTACAGGGCGGTGCTGGCTACGAGCAGTACTTC
medium-sized - TRBJ1-6 TRBV19 CASSIQGNRTPLHF TGTGCCAGTAGTATACAGGGGAATAGGACACCCCTCCACTTT
many - TRBJ2-1 TRBV11-2 CASSALGGNSYNEQFF TGTGCCAGCAGCGCCCTCGGGGGCAACTCCTACAATGAGCAGTTCTTC
many - TRBJ2-2 TRBV10-3 CAITGTGTGELFF TGTGCCATCACGGGAACGGGGACCGGGGAGCTGTTTTTT
medium-sized - TRBJ2-7 TRBV24-1 CATSGFSYEQYF TGTGCCACCAGTGGTTTCTCCTACGAGCAGTACTTC
many - TRBJ1-5 TRBV28 CASSTHGDNQPQHF TGTGCCAGCAGTACCCACGGGGACAATCAGCCCCAGCATTTT
many - TRBJ1-2 TRBV28 CASSLTVFYGYTF TGTGCCAGCAGTTTGACAGTTTTCTATGGCTACACCTTC
- - TRBJ2-7 TRBV11-1 CAISLASGRTSSYEQYF TGTGCCATCAGCTTAGCGTCTGGCAGAACTAGCTCCTACGAGCAGTACTTC
many - TRBJ2-5 TRBV11-2 CASSPHREETQYF TGTGCCAGCAGCCCTCACAGGGAAGAGACCCAGTACTTC
medium-sized - TRBJ1-6 TRBV28 CASIRRQDRDNSPLHF TGTGCCAGCATCAGAAGACAGGATCGCGATAATTCACCCCTCCACTTT
many TRBD1 TRBJ2-3 TRBV20-1 CSAYPGQKVINTDTQYF TGCAGTGCTTATCCGGGACAGAAAGTCATAAACACAGATACGCAGTATTTT
- TRBD1 TRBJ1-1 TRBV6-1 CASRAAGGARTEAFF TGTGCCAGCAGGGCGGCAGGGGGCGCGCGAACTGAAGCTTTCTTT
many - TRBJ2-1 TRBV7-3 CASSLDLSGSEQFF TGTGCCAGCAGCTTAGACTTGAGCGGGTCTGAGCAGTTCTTC
many TRBD2 TRBJ2-1 TRBV19 CASRVSGGAFIHEQFF TGTGCCAGTAGGGTTAGCGGGGGGGCCTTTATCCATGAGCAGTTCTTC
- - TRBJ2-7 TRBV11-3 CASSADSFHEQYF TGTGCCAGCAGCGCGGACAGTTTTCACGAGCAGTACTTC
medium-sized - TRBJ1-3 TRBV6-1 CASSHRQVLSGNTIYF TGTGCCAGCAGTCACCGACAGGTACTCTCTGGAAACACCATATATTTT
few TRBD1 TRBJ1-6 TRBV27 CASSLTGVNSPLHF TGTGCCAGCAGTTTGACAGGGGTGAATTCACCCCTCCACTTT
many - TRBJ2-5 TRBV3-1 CASSQTSSGQETQYF TGTGCCAGCAGCCAAACGTCGTCAGGTCAGGAGACCCAGTACTTC
many TRBD1 TRBJ1-5 TRBV3-1 CASSHRTGGQPQHF TGTGCCAGCAGCCACCGGACAGGGGGTCAGCCCCAGCATTTT
many TRBD2 TRBJ2-7 TRBV20-1 CSALRGGAYEQYF TGCAGTGCTCTCCGGGGGGGGGCCTACGAGCAGTACTTC
many TRBD1 TRBJ1-5 TRBV18 CASSPPGRTGYQPQHF TGTGCCAGCTCACCACCGGGAAGGACAGGGTATCAGCCCCAGCATTTT
- - TRBJ2-1 TRBV7-2 CASSLASGFNNEQFF TGTGCCAGCAGCTTAGCCTCGGGGTTCAACAATGAGCAGTTCTTC
- - TRBJ1-3 TRBV30 CAWNNPSGDSGNTIYF TGTGCCTGGAACAACCCGTCAGGGGACTCTGGAAACACCATATATTTT
many TRBD2 TRBJ2-1 TRBV12-3/TRBV12-4 CASSLDSHSGRRKSSYNEQFF TGTGCCAGCAGTTTAGATAGTCATAGCGGGAGGAGGAAAAGCTCCTACAATGAGCAGTTCTTC
few - TRBJ2-5 TRBV5-5 CASSLGGKGTQYF TGTGCCAGCAGCTTAGGAGGGAAGGGGACCCAGTACTTC
few TRBD1 TRBJ1-1 TRBV6-1 CASSVTGAGAEAFF TGTGCCAGCAGTGTCACAGGGGCGGGCGCTGAAGCTTTCTTT
many - TRBJ1-4 TRBV5-1 CASSASGAVNEKLFF TGCGCCAGCAGCGCCTCAGGGGCGGTTAATGAAAAACTGTTTTTT
- - TRBJ2-7 TRBV27 CASSSGSGPTPYEQYF TGTGCCAGCAGTTCCGGGTCGGGACCGACGCCTTACGAGCAGTACTTC
few TRBD2 TRBJ2-1 TRBV28 CASSASGRPYNEQFF TGTGCCAGCAGTGCGAGCGGGAGACCCTACAATGAGCAGTTCTTC
few - TRBJ1-1 TRBV5-4 CASSLPRNTEAFF TGTGCCAGCAGCTTACCTCGGAACACTGAAGCTTTCTTT